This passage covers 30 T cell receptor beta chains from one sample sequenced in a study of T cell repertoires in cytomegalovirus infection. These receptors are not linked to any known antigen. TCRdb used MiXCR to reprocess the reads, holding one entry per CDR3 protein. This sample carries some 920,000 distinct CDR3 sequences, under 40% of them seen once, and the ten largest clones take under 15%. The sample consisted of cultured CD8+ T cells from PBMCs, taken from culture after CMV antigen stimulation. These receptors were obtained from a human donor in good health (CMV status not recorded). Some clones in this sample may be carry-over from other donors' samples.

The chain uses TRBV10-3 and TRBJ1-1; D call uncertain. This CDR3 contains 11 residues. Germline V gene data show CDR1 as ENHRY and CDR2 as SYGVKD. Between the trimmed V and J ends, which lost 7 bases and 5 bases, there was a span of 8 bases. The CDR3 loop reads CAIMRGTEAFF. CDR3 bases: TGTGCCATCATGAGAGGTACTGAAGCTTTCTTT.

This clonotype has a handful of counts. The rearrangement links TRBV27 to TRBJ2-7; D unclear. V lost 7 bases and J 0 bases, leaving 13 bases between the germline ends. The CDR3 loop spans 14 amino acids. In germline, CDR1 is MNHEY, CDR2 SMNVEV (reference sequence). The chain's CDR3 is CASKDGTGSYEQYF. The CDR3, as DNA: TGTGCCAGCAAAGACGGAACGGGCTCCTACGAGCAGTACTTC.

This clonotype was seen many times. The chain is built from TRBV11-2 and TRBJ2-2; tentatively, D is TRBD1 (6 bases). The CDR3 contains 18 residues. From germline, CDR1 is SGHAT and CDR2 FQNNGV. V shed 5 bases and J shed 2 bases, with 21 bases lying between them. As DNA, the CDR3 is TGTGCCAGCAGCGGTAGGGGAGAGGGACACCTAAACACCGGGGAGCTGTTTTTT. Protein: CASSGRGEGHLNTGELFF.

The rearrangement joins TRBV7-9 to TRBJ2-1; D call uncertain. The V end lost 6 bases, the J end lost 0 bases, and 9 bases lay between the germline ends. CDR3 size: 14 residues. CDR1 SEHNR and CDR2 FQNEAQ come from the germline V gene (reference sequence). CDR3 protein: CASRDPSSYNEQFF. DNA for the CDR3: TGTGCCAGCAGGGACCCCAGCTCCTACAATGAGCAGTTCTTC.

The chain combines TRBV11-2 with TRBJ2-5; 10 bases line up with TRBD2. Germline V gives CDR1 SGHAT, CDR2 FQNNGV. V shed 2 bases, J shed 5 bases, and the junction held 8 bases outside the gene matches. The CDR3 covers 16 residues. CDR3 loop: CASSLYSGGRGETQYF. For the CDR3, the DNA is TGTGCCAGCAGCTTATATAGCGGGGGGCGGGGGGAGACCCAGTACTTC.

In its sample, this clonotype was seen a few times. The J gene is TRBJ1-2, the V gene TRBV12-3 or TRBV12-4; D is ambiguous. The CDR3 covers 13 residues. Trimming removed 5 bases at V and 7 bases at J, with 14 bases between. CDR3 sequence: CASSPGSWSGYTF. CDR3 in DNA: TGTGCCAGCAGTCCCGGGTCTTGGAGTGGCTACACCTTC.

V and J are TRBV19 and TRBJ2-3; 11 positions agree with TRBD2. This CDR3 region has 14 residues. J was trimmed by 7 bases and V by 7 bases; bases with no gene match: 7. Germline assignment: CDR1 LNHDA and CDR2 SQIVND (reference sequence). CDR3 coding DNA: TGTGCCAGTACCTCTAGCGGGGGGATGAATACGCAGTATTTT. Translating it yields CASTSSGGMNTQYF.

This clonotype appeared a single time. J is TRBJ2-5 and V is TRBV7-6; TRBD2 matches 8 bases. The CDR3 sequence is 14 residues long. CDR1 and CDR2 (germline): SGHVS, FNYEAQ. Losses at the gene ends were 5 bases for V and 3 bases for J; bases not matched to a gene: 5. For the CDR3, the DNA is TGTGCCAGCAGCCAGACAGCGGGAGAAGAGACCCAGTACTTC. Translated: CASSQTAGEETQYF.

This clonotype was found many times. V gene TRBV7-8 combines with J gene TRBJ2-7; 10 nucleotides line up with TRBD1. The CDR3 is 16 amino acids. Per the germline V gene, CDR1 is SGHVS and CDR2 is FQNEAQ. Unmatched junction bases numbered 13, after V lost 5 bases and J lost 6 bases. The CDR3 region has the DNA TGTGCCAGCAGCCCGAGGGACAGGGGACCAGGCGGCGAGCAGTACGTC. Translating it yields CASSPRDRGPGGEQYV.

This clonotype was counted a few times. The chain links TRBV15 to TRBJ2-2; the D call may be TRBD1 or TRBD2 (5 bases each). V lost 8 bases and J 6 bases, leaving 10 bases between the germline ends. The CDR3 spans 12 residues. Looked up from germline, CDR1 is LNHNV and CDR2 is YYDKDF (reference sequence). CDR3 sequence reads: CATGDDAGELFF. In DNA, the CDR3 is TGTGCCACCGGGGACGACGCCGGGGAGCTGTTTTTT.

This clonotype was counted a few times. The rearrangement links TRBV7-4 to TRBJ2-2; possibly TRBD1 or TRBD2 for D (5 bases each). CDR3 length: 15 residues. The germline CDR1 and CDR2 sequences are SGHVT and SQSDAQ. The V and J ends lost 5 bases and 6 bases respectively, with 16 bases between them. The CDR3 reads CASSPSRGPPGELFF. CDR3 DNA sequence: TGTGCCAGCAGCCCTTCGAGGGGACCGCCCGGGGAGCTGTTTTTT.

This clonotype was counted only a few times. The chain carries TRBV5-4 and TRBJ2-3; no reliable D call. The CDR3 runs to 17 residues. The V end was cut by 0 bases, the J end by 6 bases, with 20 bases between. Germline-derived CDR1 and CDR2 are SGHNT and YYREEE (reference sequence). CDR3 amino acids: CASSLAQSALPKDTQYF. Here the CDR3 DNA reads TGTGCCAGCAGCTTGGCCCAATCGGCTCTCCCTAAGGATACGCAGTATTTT.

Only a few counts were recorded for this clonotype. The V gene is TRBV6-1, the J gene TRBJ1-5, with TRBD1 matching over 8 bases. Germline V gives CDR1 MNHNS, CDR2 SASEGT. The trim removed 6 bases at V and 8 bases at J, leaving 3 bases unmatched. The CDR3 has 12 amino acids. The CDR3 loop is CASRTDREPQHF. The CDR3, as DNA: TGTGCCAGCAGGACGGACAGGGAGCCCCAGCATTTT.

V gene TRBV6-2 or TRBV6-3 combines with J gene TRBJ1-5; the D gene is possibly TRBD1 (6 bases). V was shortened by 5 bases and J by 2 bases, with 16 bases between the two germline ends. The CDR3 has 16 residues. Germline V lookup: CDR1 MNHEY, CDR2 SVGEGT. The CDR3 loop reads CASSPRPRGGNQPQHF. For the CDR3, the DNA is TGTGCCAGCAGTCCCAGACCCAGGGGTGGCAATCAGCCCCAGCATTTT.

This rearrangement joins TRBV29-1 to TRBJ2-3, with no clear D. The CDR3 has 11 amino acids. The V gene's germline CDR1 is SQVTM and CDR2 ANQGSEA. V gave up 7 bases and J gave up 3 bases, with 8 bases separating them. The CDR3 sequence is CSALKTDTQYF. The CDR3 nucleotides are TGCAGCGCCCTCAAAACAGATACGCAGTATTTT.

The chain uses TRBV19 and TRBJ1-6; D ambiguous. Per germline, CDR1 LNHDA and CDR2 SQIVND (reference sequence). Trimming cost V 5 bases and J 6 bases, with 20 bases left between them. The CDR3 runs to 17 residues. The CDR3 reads CASSPREILGINSPLHF. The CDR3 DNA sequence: TGTGCCAGTAGTCCAAGAGAAATCCTGGGGATTAATTCACCCCTCCACTTT.

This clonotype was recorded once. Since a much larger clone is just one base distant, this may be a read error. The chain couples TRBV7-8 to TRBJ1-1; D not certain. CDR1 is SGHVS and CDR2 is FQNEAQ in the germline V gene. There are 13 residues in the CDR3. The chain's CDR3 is CVSSVRDGTEAFF. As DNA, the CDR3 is TGTGTCAGCAGCGTCCGGGATGGCACTGAAGCTTTCTTT.

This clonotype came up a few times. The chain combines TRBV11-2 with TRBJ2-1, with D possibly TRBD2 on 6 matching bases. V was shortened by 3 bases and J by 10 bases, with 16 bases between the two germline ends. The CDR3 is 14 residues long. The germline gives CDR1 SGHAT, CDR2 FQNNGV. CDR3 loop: CASSFRGGVREQFF. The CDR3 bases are TGTGCCAGCAGCTTTCGAGGCGGGGTCCGCGAGCAGTTCTTC.

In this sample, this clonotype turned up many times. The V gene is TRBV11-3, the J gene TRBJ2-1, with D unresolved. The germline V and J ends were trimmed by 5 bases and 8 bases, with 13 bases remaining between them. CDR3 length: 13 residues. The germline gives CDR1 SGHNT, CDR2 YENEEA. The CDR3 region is CASSHYRSDEQFF. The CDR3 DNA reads TGTGCCAGCAGCCATTACAGATCCGATGAGCAGTTCTTC.

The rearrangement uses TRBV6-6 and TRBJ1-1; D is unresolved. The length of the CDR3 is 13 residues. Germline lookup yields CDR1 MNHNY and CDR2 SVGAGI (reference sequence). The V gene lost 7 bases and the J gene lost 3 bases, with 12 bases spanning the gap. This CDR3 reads CASTLNPYTEAFF. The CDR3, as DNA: TGTGCCAGCACTCTCAACCCCTACACTGAAGCTTTCTTT.

The CDR3 spells CASRLPRTNTDTQYF. CDR3 DNA: TGTGCCAGCAGGCTCCCTAGGACCAACACAGATACGCAGTATTTT. The rearrangement uses TRBV7-6 and TRBJ2-3, with no clear D. The germline gives CDR1 SGHVS, CDR2 FNYEAQ. CDR3 length equals 15 residues. Trimming removed 6 bases from V and 2 bases from J, with 15 bases in between.

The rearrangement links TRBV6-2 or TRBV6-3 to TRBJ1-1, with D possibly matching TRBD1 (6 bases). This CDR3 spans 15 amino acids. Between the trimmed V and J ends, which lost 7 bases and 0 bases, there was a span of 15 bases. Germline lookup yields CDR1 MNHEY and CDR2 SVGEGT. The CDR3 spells CASTEDSYMNTEAFF. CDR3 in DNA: TGTGCCAGCACAGAGGACAGCTATATGAACACTGAAGCTTTCTTT.

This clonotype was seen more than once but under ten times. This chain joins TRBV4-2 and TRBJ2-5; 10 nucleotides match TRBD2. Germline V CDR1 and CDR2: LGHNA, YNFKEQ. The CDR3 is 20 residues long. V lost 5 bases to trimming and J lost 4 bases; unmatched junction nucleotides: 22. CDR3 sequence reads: CASSGRASGGAFGNRETQYF. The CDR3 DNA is TGTGCCAGCAGCGGTCGTGCCAGCGGGGGGGCCTTCGGCAACAGAGAGACCCAGTACTTC.

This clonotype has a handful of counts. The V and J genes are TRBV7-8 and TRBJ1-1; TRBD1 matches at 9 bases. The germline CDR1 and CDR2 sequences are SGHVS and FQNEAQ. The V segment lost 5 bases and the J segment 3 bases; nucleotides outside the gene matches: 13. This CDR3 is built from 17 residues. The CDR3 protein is CASSVRTGDGLYTEAFF. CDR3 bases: TGTGCCAGCAGCGTTAGGACAGGGGATGGTTTATACACTGAAGCTTTCTTT.

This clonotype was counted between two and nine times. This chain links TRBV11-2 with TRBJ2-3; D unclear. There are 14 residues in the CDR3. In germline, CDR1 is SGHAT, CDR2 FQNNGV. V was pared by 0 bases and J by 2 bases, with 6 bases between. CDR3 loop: CASSLDDFTDTQYF. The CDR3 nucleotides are TGTGCCAGCAGCTTAGACGACTTCACAGATACGCAGTATTTT.

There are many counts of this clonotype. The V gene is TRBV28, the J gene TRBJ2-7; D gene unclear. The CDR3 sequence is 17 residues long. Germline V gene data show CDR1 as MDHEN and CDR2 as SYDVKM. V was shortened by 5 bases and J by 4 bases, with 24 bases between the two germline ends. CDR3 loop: CASSRSVVRAVPYEQYV. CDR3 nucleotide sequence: TGTGCCAGCAGTCGCAGCGTCGTAAGGGCCGTTCCATACGAGCAGTACGTC.

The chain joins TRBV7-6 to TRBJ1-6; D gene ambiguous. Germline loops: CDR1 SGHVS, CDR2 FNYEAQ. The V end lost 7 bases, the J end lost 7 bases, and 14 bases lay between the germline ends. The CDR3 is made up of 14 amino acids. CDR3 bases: TGTGCCAGCAACCAAACAATTGTGAATTCACCCCTCCACTTT. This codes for CASNQTIVNSPLHF.

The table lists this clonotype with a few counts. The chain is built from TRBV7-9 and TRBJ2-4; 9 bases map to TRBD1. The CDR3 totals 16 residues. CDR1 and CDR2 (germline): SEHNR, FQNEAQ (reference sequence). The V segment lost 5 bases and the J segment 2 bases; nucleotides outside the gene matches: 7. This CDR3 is CASSARTGATKNIQYF. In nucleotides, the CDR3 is TGTGCCAGCAGCGCCCGGACAGGGGCTACCAAAAACATTCAGTACTTC.

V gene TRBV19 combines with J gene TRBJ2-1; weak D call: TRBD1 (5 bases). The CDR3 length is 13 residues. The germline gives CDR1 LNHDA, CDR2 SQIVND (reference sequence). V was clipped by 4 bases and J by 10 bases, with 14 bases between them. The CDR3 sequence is CASSKQGIREQFF. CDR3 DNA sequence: TGTGCCAGTAGTAAGCAGGGAATTCGGGAGCAGTTCTTC. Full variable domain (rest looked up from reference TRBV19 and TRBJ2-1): DGGITQSPKYLFRKEGQNVTLSCEQNLNHDAMYWYRQDPGQGLRLIYYSQIVNDFQKGDIAEGYSVSREKKESFPLTVTSAQKNPTAFYLCASSKQGIREQFFGPGTRLTVL.

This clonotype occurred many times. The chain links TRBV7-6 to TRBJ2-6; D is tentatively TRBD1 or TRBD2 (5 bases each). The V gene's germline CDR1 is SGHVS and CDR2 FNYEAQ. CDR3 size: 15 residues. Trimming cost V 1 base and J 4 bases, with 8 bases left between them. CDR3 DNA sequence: TGTGCCAGCAGCTTAGGGGGGTCCGGGGCCAACGTCCTGACTTTC. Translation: CASSLGGSGANVLTF.